The source of this TCR beta chain is a study of beta chain features in type 1 diabetes. Reverse transcribing all isolated RNA meant expressed TCRB transcripts were sequenced. Clones were sequenced by immunoSEQ multiplex PCR, and TCRdb holds only the in-frame ones, with some missing. The sample records approximately 600,000 clones, 9.5% to 15% being singletons. Broader study findings: High-TCR-expressing cells could be over-represented by cDNA sequencing. Type 1 diabetes patients had moderately but significantly shorter TCRB CDR3s in all four CD4+ subsets. VDJ junctions sequenced from type 1 diabetes patients showed fewer insertions and more deletions.

Trimming took 0 bases from V and 9 from J, leaving 6 bases between them. Germline values: CDR1 SGHTA, CDR2 FQGNSA. CDR3 size: 12 residues. This clone was seen more than once but under ten times. The antigen is unknown. The chain is built from TRBV7-2 and TRBJ2-1; no definite D call. Material: naive CD4+ T cells from blood. This clonotype was sampled from a man aged 25-40 years with type 1 diabetes. CDR3 in amino acids: CASSLALTEQFF. The CDR3 coding sequence is TGTGCCAGCAGCTTAGCCTTGACTGAGCAGTTCTTC.